This section outlines one TCR beta chain sequence together with its context. This entry comes from a study of blood T cell repertoires in COVID-19. Study details: Samples representing acute and convalescent COVID-19 were sourced from the United States, Italy and Spain.

CDR3 length equals 13 residues. V gave up 3 bases and J gave up 0 bases, with 9 bases separating them. Germline CDR1 reads SQVTM; CDR2 reads ANQGSEA. Here immunoSEQ multiplex PCR was the method, and the copy in TCRdb shows in-frame clones only, minus some. The sample yields fewer than 650,000 clones, approximately 88% seen once. The genes are TRBV29-1 and TRBJ2-7, with D hard to call. The source is a woman between 45 and 65 years old with COVID-19, enrolled during active disease. Specimen: peripheral blood. The CDR3, as DNA: TGCAGCGTTGAGACTGCCAGCTCCTACGAGCAGTACTTC. It yields the protein CSVETASSYEQYF.